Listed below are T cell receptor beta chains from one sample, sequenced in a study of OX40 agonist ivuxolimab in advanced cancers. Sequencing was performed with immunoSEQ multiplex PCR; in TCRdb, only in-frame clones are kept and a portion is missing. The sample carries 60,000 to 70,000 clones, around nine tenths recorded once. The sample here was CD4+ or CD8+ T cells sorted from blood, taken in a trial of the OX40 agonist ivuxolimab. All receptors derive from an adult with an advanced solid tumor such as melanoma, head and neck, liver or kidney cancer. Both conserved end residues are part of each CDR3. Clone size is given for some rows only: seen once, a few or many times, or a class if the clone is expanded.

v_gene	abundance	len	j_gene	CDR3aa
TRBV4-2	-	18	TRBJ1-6	CASSQETSFRGFNSPLHF
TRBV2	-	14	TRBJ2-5	CASNFGTAQETQYF
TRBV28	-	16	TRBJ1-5	CASRPALGGGNQPQHF
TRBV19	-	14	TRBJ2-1	CASSSASGRDEQFF
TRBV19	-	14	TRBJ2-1	CASATGGGENEQFF
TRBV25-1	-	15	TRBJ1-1	CASSETGLRNTEAFF
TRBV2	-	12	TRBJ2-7	CASGTGLYEQYF
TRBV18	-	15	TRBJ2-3	CASSLGQKSTDTQYF
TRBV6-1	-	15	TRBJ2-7	CASSELPDISYEQYF
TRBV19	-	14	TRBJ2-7	CASSTLGRNYEQYF
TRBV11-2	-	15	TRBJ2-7	CASSLEAGTVYEQYF
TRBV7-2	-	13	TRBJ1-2	CASSNTGIGGYTF
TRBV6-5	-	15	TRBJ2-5	CASSSPYRGGETQYF
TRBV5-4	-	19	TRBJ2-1	CASSRSGLAGGPGAQGQFF
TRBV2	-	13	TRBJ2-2	CASSYRGSGELFF
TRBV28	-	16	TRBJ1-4	CASSSPPMTDLIKLFF
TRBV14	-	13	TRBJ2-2	CASSPRVIGELFF
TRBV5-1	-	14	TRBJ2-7	CASSPTSASYEQYF
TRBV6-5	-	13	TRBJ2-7	CASSYSGPYEQYF
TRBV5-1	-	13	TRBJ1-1	CASSLISGKGAFF
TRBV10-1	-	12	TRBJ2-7	CASSETNRGQYF
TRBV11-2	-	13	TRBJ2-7	CASSLVQAYEQYF
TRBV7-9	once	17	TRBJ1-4	CASSLQQGARGNEKLFF
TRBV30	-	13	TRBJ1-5	CAWSVGSNQPQHF
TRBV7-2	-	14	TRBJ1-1	CASKGVGMNTEAFF
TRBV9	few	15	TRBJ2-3	CASSPGTVATDTQYF
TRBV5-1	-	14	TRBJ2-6	CASSPLSGANVLTF
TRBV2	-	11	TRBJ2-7	CASSDIYEQYF
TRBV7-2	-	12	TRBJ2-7	CASSLSVYEQYF
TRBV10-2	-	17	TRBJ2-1	CASSESMGSGIDNEQFF
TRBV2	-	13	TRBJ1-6	CASSGQGESPLHF
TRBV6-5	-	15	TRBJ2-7	CASIKKGETSYEQYF
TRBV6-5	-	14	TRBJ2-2	CASSLDPRTGELFF
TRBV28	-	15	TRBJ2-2	CASRIAGDSTGELFF
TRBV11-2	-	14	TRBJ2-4	CASSEGTGENIQYF
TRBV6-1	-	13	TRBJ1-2	CASSEAGDYGYTF
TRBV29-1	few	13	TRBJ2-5	CSVAAQTKETQYF
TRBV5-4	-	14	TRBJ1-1	CASSRQGSYAEAFF
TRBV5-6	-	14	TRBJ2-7	CASAPGGHSYEQYF
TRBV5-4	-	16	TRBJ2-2	CASSPGTASFTGELFF
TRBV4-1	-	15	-	CASSQVTDPSYEQYF
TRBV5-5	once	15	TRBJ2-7	CASSLGLAGVGEQYF
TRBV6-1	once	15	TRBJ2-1	CASSAVAWSYNEQFF
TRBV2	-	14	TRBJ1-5	CASRGGLRGKPQHF
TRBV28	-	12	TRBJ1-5	CASKPRGQPQHF
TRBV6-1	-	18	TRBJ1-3	CASSEYIDRSDSGNTIYF
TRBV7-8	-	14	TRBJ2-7	CASSLQGEIYEQYF
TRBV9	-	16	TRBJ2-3	CASSVGRLDSTDTQYF
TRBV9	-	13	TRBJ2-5	CASSVVPEETQYF
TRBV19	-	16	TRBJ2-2	CASSIAGGTSTGELFF
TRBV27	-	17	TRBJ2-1	CASSIGLAGARYNEQFF
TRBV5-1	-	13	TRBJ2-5	CASRRGFQETQYF
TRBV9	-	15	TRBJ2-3	CASSVSGTSTDTQYF
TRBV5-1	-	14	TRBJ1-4	CASSFGQGREKLFF
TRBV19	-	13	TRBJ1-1	CVSFMGRGTEAFF